This T cell receptor (beta chain) was identified during a study of CD8 T cells in Susac syndrome. An amount of RNA that ranged from roughly 0.5 to 1 ug was reverse transcribed with random hexamers. MiXCR, applied by TCRdb to the immunoSEQ multiplex PCR reads, yields one record per CDR3 protein. Of 100,000 to 150,000 distinct CDR3 sequences listed, approximately 93% are singletons. The length of the CDR3 is 14 residues. From germline, CDR1 is MGHRA and CDR2 YSYEKL. V was trimmed by 4 bases and J by 12 bases, leaving 21 bases between them. The gene calls are TRBV4-1 and TRBJ1-2; TRBD1 is a possible D gene (5 bases). The sequence was obtained from a human donor with multiple sclerosis. The sequenced sample was CD8+ T cells from PBMCs. The CDR3 DNA reads as TGCGCCAGCAGCCCAGCAGGGACGGCCCCGTGGCACACCTTC. It yields the protein CASSPAGTAPWHTF.